These 29 T cell receptor beta chains share one sample of origin, sequenced in a study of PD-1 and CTLA-4 blockade in melanoma. TCRdb's table, derived via immunoSEQ multiplex PCR, lists solely in-frame clones and lacks some. The table has about 31,000 clones, about 87% seen once. Sequenced material: CD8+ T cells from peripheral blood, taken from a patient given anti-PD-1 treatment. The receptors stem from a human donor with melanoma.

V is TRBV3-1 (or the pseudogene TRBV3-2) and J is TRBJ1-2; the D is unclear. This CDR3 has 13 residues. Germline V gives CDR1 LGHDT, CDR2 YNNKEL (reference sequence). Trimming cost V 2 bases and J 6 bases, with 10 bases left between them. CDR3: CASSQYPPDGYTF. The CDR3 DNA follows: TGTGCCAGCAGCCAATACCCCCCGGATGGCTACACCTTC.

The rearrangement uses TRBV6-5 and TRBJ1-1; unclear D gene. Trimming removed 4 bases from V and 4 bases from J, with 10 bases in between. Looked up from germline, CDR1 is MNHEY and CDR2 is SVGAGI. CDR3 length equals 13 residues. The CDR3 DNA follows: TGTGCCAGCAGTTTGACCCGGGGCACTGAAGCTTTCTTT. Its protein is CASSLTRGTEAFF.

The chain combines TRBV15 with TRBJ2-2; D may be TRBD2 (5 bases). Trimming left V 1 base short and J 0 bases short, with 15 bases between. Germline V lookup: CDR1 LNHNV, CDR2 YYDKDF (reference sequence). CDR3 length: 18 residues. The CDR3 sequence: CATSRARTGETNTGELFF. The CDR3 region has the DNA TGTGCCACCAGCAGAGCTAGGACCGGGGAAACGAACACCGGGGAGCTGTTTTTT. The complete variable domain, with remaining parts taken from reference TRBV15 and TRBJ2-2, reads DAMVIQNPRYQVTQFGKPVTLSCSQTLNHNVMYWYQQKSSQAPKLLFHYYDKDFNNEADTPDNFQSRRPNTSFCFLDIRSPGLGDTAMYLCATSRARTGETNTGELFFGEGSRLTVL.

The CDR3 coding sequence is TGTGCCAGCAGCCAAGATTCCCACGGCCGGGACAGGGGCGAAAAACTGTTTTTT. As protein: CASSQDSHGRDRGEKLFF. The J gene is TRBJ1-4, the V gene TRBV14; 10 bases match TRBD1. Germline V CDR1 and CDR2: SGHDN, FVKESK. The CDR3 runs to 18 residues. V shed 0 bases and J 8 bases; nucleotides not matched to a gene: 12.

The chain couples TRBV6-2 or TRBV6-3 to TRBJ2-1; D is unresolved. The CDR3 is 12 residues long. The V and J ends lost 2 bases and 7 bases respectively, with 6 bases between them. CDR1 and CDR2 (germline): MNHEY, SVGEGT. CDR3: CASSYMLNEQFF. Here the CDR3 DNA reads TGTGCCAGCAGTTACATGTTAAATGAGCAGTTCTTC.

This sequence joins TRBV5-8 and TRBJ1-2; TRBD1 is a possible D gene (5 bases). CDR3 length: 13 amino acids. Per germline, CDR1 SGHTS and CDR2 YDEGEE. Trimming removed 4 bases at V and 8 bases at J, with 15 bases between. The CDR3 coding sequence is TGTGCCAGCAGCCTCACAGGCTTTGAAGGCTACACCTTC. Translating gives CASSLTGFEGYTF.

The V call is TRBV7-2, the J call TRBJ2-1, with D unresolved. Trimming removed 1 base at V and 2 bases at J, with 9 bases between. This CDR3 is 15 amino acids long. Germline-derived CDR1 and CDR2 are SGHTA and FQGNSA. CDR3 sequence: CASSLGPVPYNEQFF. CDR3 coding DNA: TGTGCCAGCAGCTTAGGCCCGGTCCCCTACAATGAGCAGTTCTTC.

The chain is built from TRBV4-1 and TRBJ2-3, with TRBD1 identical over 11 bases. Germline V gives CDR1 MGHRA, CDR2 YSYEKL. This CDR3 spans 17 amino acids. The V segment lost 3 bases and the J segment 5 bases; nucleotides outside the gene matches: 10. The CDR3 region is CASSQPGTGGYEDTQYF. As DNA, the CDR3 is TGCGCCAGCAGCCAGCCTGGGACAGGGGGTTACGAAGATACGCAGTATTTT.

This chain uses TRBV19 with TRBJ1-1; D not resolved. Per germline, CDR1 LNHDA and CDR2 SQIVND (reference sequence). Trimming stripped 8 bases from V and 3 bases from J, with 10 bases between. This CDR3 is 12 amino acids long. The chain's CDR3 is CASYESYTEAFF. The CDR3 DNA reads as TGTGCCAGTTATGAGAGCTACACTGAAGCTTTCTTT.

The chain joins TRBV2 to TRBJ2-5, with D possibly being TRBD2 (5 bases). The V gene lost 6 bases and the J gene lost 3 bases, with 14 bases spanning the gap. The germline gives CDR1 SNHLY, CDR2 FYNNEI. This CDR3 has 14 residues. The chain's CDR3 is CASRGPEGEETQYF. In DNA form, the CDR3 reads TGTGCCAGCAGGGGTCCCGAGGGTGAAGAGACCCAGTACTTC.

CDR3: CASRGRTAGHTQYF. In DNA, the CDR3 is TGTGCCAGCCGGGGACGAACAGCGGGTCATACGCAGTATTTT. This chain links TRBV28 with TRBJ2-3; possible D gene TRBD2, 6 bases. There are 14 residues in the CDR3. V was shortened by 8 bases and J by 7 bases, with 19 bases between the two germline ends. CDR1 is MDHEN and CDR2 is SYDVKM in the germline V gene.

Only one count was recorded for this clone. This chain joins TRBV5-1 and TRBJ1-5; D unresolved. Trimming took off 0 bases at V and 6 bases at J, with 10 bases between the two ends. This CDR3 comprises 14 residues. Germline V CDR1 and CDR2: SGHRS, YFSETQ. CDR3: CASSLGQQSQPQHF. CDR3 in DNA: TGCGCCAGCAGCTTGGGGCAGCAAAGTCAGCCCCAGCATTTT.

The chain uses TRBV9 and TRBJ1-2; D call uncertain. The CDR3 is 12 amino acids. Germline V gene lookup returns CDR1 SGDLS and CDR2 YYNGEE. Trimming cost V 2 bases and J 6 bases, with 8 bases left between them. The CDR3 coding sequence is TGTGCCAGCAGCGTGGGTCTGGATGGCTACACCTTC. Translating it yields CASSVGLDGYTF.

The rearrangement links TRBV2 to TRBJ1-5; D is ambiguous. Germline CDR1 reads SNHLY; CDR2 reads FYNNEI. V dropped 5 bases and J dropped 0 bases, with 8 bases sitting between them. The CDR3 totals 14 residues. The CDR3 is CASSSGFSNQPQHF. CDR3 in DNA: TGTGCCAGCAGTAGTGGTTTTAGCAATCAGCCCCAGCATTTT.

This chain uses TRBV7-2 with TRBJ2-3; D possibly uses TRBD1 or TRBD2 (6 bases each). Germline V gives CDR1 SGHTA, CDR2 FQGNSA. Trimming left V 1 base short and J 4 bases short, with 15 bases between. This CDR3 is 16 amino acids long. This chain's CDR3 is CASSLGWRGMADTQYF. CDR3 bases: TGTGCCAGCAGCTTAGGGTGGAGGGGGATGGCAGATACGCAGTATTTT. Variable domain in full (rest from reference TRBV7-2 and TRBJ2-3): GAGVSQSPSNKVTEKGKDVELRCDPISGHTALYWYRQSLGQGLEFLIYFQGNSAPDKSGLPSDRFSAERTGGSVSTLTIQRTQQEDSAVYLCASSLGWRGMADTQYFGPGTRLTVL.

This chain connects TRBV19 to TRBJ1-2, with 7 bases matching TRBD1. This CDR3 comprises 14 residues. The V gene's germline CDR1 is LNHDA and CDR2 SQIVND (reference sequence). V was pared by 4 bases and J by 6 bases, with 8 bases of the junction left unmatched. The CDR3: CASSTAGQGDGYTF. The CDR3 DNA reads as TGTGCCAGTAGTACCGCTGGGCAGGGGGATGGCTACACCTTC.

This chain uses TRBV19 with TRBJ1-6; 8 bases are a match to TRBD1. Per the germline V gene, CDR1 is LNHDA and CDR2 is SQIVND (reference sequence). Trimming at V came to 6 bases and at J to 0 bases, leaving 4 bases not matched to a gene. This CDR3 has 16 residues. The CDR3: CASRRDRSSYNSPLHF. The CDR3 nucleotides read TGTGCCAGTAGGCGGGACAGGAGCTCCTATAATTCACCCCTCCACTTT. The whole variable domain, filled in from reference TRBV19 and TRBJ1-6, reads DGGITQSPKYLFRKEGQNVTLSCEQNLNHDAMYWYRQDPGQGLRLIYYSQIVNDFQKGDIAEGYSVSREKKESFPLTVTSAQKNPTAFYLCASRRDRSSYNSPLHFGNGTRLTVT.

The CDR3 reads CASTPGGSNQPQHF. Here the CDR3 DNA reads TGTGCCAGCACCCCGGGGGGTAGCAATCAGCCCCAGCATTTT. J is TRBJ1-5 and V is TRBV6-2 or TRBV6-3; a possible D gene is TRBD1 (5 bases). The CDR3 sequence is 14 residues long. V lost 7 bases and J lost 0, with 10 bases in between. The germline CDR1 and CDR2 sequences are MNHEY and SVGEGT.

A single count supports this clone. The rearrangement links TRBV10-3 to TRBJ2-5; tentatively, D is TRBD1 or TRBD2 (5 bases each). The germline CDR1 and CDR2 sequences are ENHRY and SYGVKD. Trimming removed 3 bases from V and 1 base from J, with 15 bases in between. The CDR3 extends over 16 amino acids. The CDR3 loop reads CAISDTGGGTQETQYF. CDR3 DNA sequence: TGTGCCATCAGTGACACAGGTGGGGGAACCCAAGAGACCCAGTACTTC.

This sequence joins TRBV13 and TRBJ1-4; a possible D gene is TRBD1 (5 bases). CDR3 length equals 17 residues. The germline V gene has CDR1 PRHDT and CDR2 FYEKMQ (reference sequence). V gave up 3 bases and J gave up 6 bases, with 20 bases separating them. The CDR3 DNA follows: TGTGCCAGCAGCTTGGCCCGACTGGGACCCCAGGATGAAAAACTGTTTTTT. Its translation is CASSLARLGPQDEKLFF.

As regards this clone: One junction end does not reproduce the germline sequence, and a read error may be involved. Other DNA sequences in the same sample also yield this CDR3. In DNA, the CDR3 is TGTGCCAGCAGTTTAGATTCTATGGAGGTCGGCTATGGCTACACCTTC. Its protein product is CASSLDSMEVGYGYTF. The rearrangement uses TRBV11-2 and TRBJ1-2; D is ambiguous. The CDR3 has 16 amino acids. Germline-derived CDR1 and CDR2 are SGHAT and FQNNGV.

The V call is TRBV7-3, the J call TRBJ2-1; 11 bases line up with TRBD1. V lost 4 bases, J lost 0 bases, and 2 bases stayed unmatched. Germline V gene data show CDR1 as SGHTA and CDR2 as FQGTGA. CDR3 size: 16 residues. The CDR3 region has the DNA TGTGCCAGCAGCTCAGGACAGGGGGCCTCCTACAATGAGCAGTTCTTC. Protein: CASSSGQGASYNEQFF. The full variable domain, its missing parts supplied by reference TRBV7-3 and TRBJ2-1, is GAGVSQTPSNKVTEKGKYVELRCDPISGHTALYWYRQSLGQGPEFLIYFQGTGAADDSGLPNDRFFAVRPEGSVSTLKIQRTERGDSAVYLCASSSGQGASYNEQFFGPGTRLTVL.

The chain recombines TRBV12-3 or TRBV12-4 with TRBJ2-1; D uncertain. The CDR3 sequence is 13 residues long. V lost 7 bases, J lost 9 bases, and 16 bases lay in between. CDR3 residues: CASTPGPASEQFF. As DNA, the CDR3 is TGTGCCAGCACACCTGGGCCAGCGAGTGAGCAGTTCTTC.

The rearrangement links TRBV9 to TRBJ2-2, with D unresolved. CDR3 length: 13 amino acids. With 1 base removed from V and 3 bases from J, the gap between germline ends came to 4 bases. CDR1 SGDLS and CDR2 YYNGEE come from the germline V gene. CDR3 loop: CASSVSDTGELFF. The CDR3 DNA follows: TGTGCCAGCAGCGTATCAGACACCGGGGAGCTGTTTTTT.

J is TRBJ1-5 and V is TRBV7-9; D gene ambiguous. The germline V gene encodes CDR1 SEHNR and CDR2 FQNEAQ (reference sequence). This CDR3 spans 14 amino acids. V dropped 1 base and J dropped 1 base, with 5 bases sitting between them. The CDR3 sequence: CASSLDGSNQPQHF. For the CDR3, the DNA is TGTGCCAGCAGCTTAGATGGGAGCAATCAGCCCCAGCATTTT.

This clone was seen once. CDR3 in DNA: TGTGCCAGCTTTTCTGGGAAAGGGAGCCTTGGGACACCCCTCCACTTT. This encodes CASFSGKGSLGTPLHF. V and J are TRBV28 and TRBJ1-6, with no clear D. This CDR3 is 16 amino acids long. Germline loops: CDR1 MDHEN, CDR2 SYDVKM. The V gene lost 8 bases and the J gene lost 11 bases, with 25 bases spanning the gap. Filled out from reference TRBV28 and TRBJ1-6, the complete variable domain reads DVKVTQSSRYLVKRTGEKVFLECVQDMDHENMFWYRQDPGLGLRLIYFSYDVKMKEKGDIPEGYSVSREKKERFSLILESASTNQTSMYLCASFSGKGSLGTPLHFGNGTRLTVT.

This chain joins TRBV2 and TRBJ1-5; a possible D gene is TRBD1 (5 bases). Between the trimmed V and J ends, which lost 1 base and 8 bases, there was a span of 12 bases. CDR1 and CDR2 (germline): SNHLY, FYNNEI. The CDR3 is 14 amino acids. The CDR3 DNA reads TGTGCCAGCAGTGAAGTCGGGGGATTGGAGCCCCAGCATTTT. Its translation: CASSEVGGLEPQHF.

This sequence joins TRBV3-1 (or the pseudogene TRBV3-2) and TRBJ2-1; TRBD2 aligns across 7 bases. J lost 2 bases, V lost 6 bases, and 7 bases had no gene match. The CDR3 is 15 amino acids. The V gene's germline CDR1 is LGHDT and CDR2 YNNKEL (reference sequence). The CDR3 reads CASSPRRGTYNEQFF. CDR3 in DNA: TGTGCCAGCAGTCCGAGGCGGGGGACCTACAATGAGCAGTTCTTC.

The table lists this clone with a count of one. The chain employs TRBV5-1 and TRBJ2-7, with 8 bases lining up with TRBD1. The V and J ends lost 3 bases and 2 bases, in that order; junction bases with no gene match: 4. This CDR3 contains 14 residues. Germline CDR1 and CDR2: SGHRS and YFSETQ. The CDR3 region has the DNA TGCGCCAGCAGCTCAGGGACAGGCGCCTACGAGCAGTACTTC. Its protein is CASSSGTGAYEQYF.